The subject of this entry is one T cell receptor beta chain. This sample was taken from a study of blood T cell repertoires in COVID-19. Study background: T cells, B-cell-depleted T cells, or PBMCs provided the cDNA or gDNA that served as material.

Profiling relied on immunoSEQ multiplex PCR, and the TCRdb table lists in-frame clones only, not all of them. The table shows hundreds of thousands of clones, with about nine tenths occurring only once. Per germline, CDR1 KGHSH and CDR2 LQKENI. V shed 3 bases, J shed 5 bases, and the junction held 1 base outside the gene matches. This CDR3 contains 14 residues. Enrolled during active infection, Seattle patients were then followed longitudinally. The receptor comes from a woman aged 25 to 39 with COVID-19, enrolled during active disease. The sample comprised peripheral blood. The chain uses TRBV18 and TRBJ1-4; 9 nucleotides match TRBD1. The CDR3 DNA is TGTGCCAGCTCACCCGGGACAGGGAATGAAAAACTGTTTTTT. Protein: CASSPGTGNEKLFF. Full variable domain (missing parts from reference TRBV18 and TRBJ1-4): NAGVMQNPRHLVRRRGQEARLRCSPMKGHSHVYWYRQLPEEGLKFMVYLQKENIIDESGMPKERFSAEFPKEGPSILRIQQVVRGDSAAYFCASSPGTGNEKLFFGSGTQLSVL.